This TCR beta chain was documented in a study of graft-versus-host responses after intestinal transplantation. The wider study: Uniformly, recipients were administered anti-thymocyte globulin induction with subsequent tacrolimus and steroids for around three years. Study conclusions and caveats: Recipient bone marrow held GvH clones, some seen earlier in ileum or blood. Early post-transplant falls in HvG clones accompanied the peak levels of circulating GvH clones.

Trimming took 5 bases from V and 6 from J; bases not matched to a gene: 3. The CDR3 consists of 13 residues. Germline CDR1 reads SGHTA; CDR2 reads FQGTGA. Turning to this clone: No antigen is known for it.

The data were produced by immunoSEQ multiplex PCR, yet TCRdb's version contains in-frame clones alone and is incomplete. Altogether over 35,000 clones are present, roughly nine tenths being singletons, with the ten largest covering 2% to 3%. This TCR was sampled from a human patient who received an intestinal transplant, so some T cells may come from the graft donor. Source: PBMCs, taken approximately 320 days after intestinal transplant. The chain uses TRBV7-3 and TRBJ2-7; 11 positions agree with TRBD2. CDR3 bases: TGTGCCAGCAGCCTCGGGACTAGCGGCGAGCAGTACTTC. This encodes CASSLGTSGEQYF. Complete variable domain (other parts from reference TRBV7-3 and TRBJ2-7): GAGVSQTPSNKVTEKGKYVELRCDPISGHTALYWYRQSLGQGPEFLIYFQGTGAADDSGLPNDRFFAVRPEGSVSTLKIQRTERGDSAVYLCASSLGTSGEQYFGPGTRLTVT.